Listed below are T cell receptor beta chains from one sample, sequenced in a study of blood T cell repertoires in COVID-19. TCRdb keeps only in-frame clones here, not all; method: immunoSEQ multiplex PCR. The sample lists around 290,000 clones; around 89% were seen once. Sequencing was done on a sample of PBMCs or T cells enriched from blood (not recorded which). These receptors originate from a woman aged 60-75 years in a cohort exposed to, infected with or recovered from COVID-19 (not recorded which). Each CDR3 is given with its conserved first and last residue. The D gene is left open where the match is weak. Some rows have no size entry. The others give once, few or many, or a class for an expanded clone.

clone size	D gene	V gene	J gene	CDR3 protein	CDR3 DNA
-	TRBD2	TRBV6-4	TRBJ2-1	CASGISSGSGNEQFF	TGTGCCAGCGGAATTTCTAGCGGGAGCGGCAATGAGCAGTTCTTC
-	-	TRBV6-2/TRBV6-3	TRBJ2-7	CASSSPGTVSYEQYF	TGTGCCAGCAGTTCCCCCGGGACTGTTTCCTACGAGCAGTACTTC
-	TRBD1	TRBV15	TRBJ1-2	CATSRDQIQGANYGYTF	TGTGCCACCAGCAGAGACCAGATACAGGGGGCGAACTATGGCTACACCTTC
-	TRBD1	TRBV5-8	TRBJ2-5	CASSLGDSQETQYF	TGTGCCAGCAGCTTGGGGGACAGCCAAGAGACCCAGTACTTC
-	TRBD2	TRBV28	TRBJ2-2	CASRPQRGNTGGELFF	TGTGCCAGCAGACCCCAGCGGGGGAACACGGGCGGGGAGCTGTTTTTT
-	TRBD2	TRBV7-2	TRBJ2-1	CASSLRWTSGGYNEQFF	TGTGCCAGCAGCCTCCGGTGGACTAGCGGAGGCTACAATGAGCAGTTCTTC
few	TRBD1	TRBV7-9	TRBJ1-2	CASSYSGGQGAGYGYTF	TGTGCCAGCAGCTATTCCGGGGGACAGGGGGCCGGCTATGGCTACACCTTC
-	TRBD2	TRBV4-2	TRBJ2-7	CASSQELAGTEQYF	TGTGCCAGCAGCCAAGAACTAGCGGGAACCGAGCAGTACTTC
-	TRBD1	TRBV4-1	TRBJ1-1	CASSQIGTGNTEAFF	TGCGCCAGCAGCCAAATAGGGACAGGGAACACTGAAGCTTTCTTT
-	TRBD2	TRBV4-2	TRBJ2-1	CASSQFYSGSSYNEQFF	TGTGCCAGCAGCCAATTTTATAGCGGGTCCTCCTACAATGAGCAGTTCTTC